A selection of T cell receptor beta chains follows, all from one sample in a study of CD8 T cells in Susac syndrome. Each CDR3 protein gets one entry after TCRdb re-called the immunoSEQ multiplex PCR reads with MiXCR. The sample includes more than 110,000 distinct CDR3 sequences, over 85% of them seen just once. The specimen sequenced was CD8+ T cells from PBMCs. The source is a human donor in good health. Each CDR3 is given with its conserved first and last residue. A D gene is named only where the DNA matches it firmly. Some rows mark clone size as missing; the rest say once, few, many or name a class of expanded clone.

clone_size j_call d_call v_call cdr3_aa cdr3_nt
NA TRBJ2-7 TRBD1 TRBV11-2 CASSLVGRAIGTGPYEQYF TGTGCCAGCAGCTTAGTTGGTCGAGCTATCGGGACAGGGCCCTACGAGCAGTACTTC
NA TRBJ2-7 NA TRBV7-9 CASSPTLDSAEQYF TGTGCCAGCAGCCCTACCCTTGACAGTGCCGAGCAGTACTTC
once TRBJ1-5 NA TRBV4-2 CASSQVSANNQPQHF TGTGCCAGCAGCCAAGTATCGGCCAACAATCAGCCCCAGCATTTT
NA TRBJ2-1 NA TRBV11-1 CASSLDLGYNEQFF TGTGCCAGCAGCTTAGATTTGGGTTACAATGAGCAGTTCTTC
NA TRBJ2-7 NA TRBV27 CASSPRRFSYEQYF TGTGCCAGCAGCCCCCGGAGGTTTTCATACGAGCAGTACTTC
NA TRBJ2-3 TRBD1 TRBV15 CATSRTGTEQYF TGTGCCACCAGCAGAACCGGGACAGAACAGTATTTT
NA TRBJ1-1 NA TRBV5-1 CASSIGRITEAFF TGCGCCAGCAGCATCGGACGGATCACTGAAGCTTTCTTT
NA TRBJ2-3 NA TRBV29-1 CSVPGHSDTQYF TGCAGCGTGCCGGGACACTCAGATACGCAGTATTTT
NA TRBJ2-7 NA TRBV29-1 CSGRAGYEQYF TGCAGCGGCCGGGCCGGCTACGAGCAGTACTTC
NA TRBJ2-1 NA TRBV7-9 CASSLESDEQFF TGTGCCAGCAGCTTAGAATCCGATGAGCAGTTCTTC
NA TRBJ2-1 TRBD1 TRBV7-9 CASSHRDRGGNEQFF TGTGCCAGCAGCCACCGGGACAGGGGAGGTAATGAGCAGTTCTTC
NA TRBJ2-4 NA TRBV9 CASSPDLAKNIQYF TGTGCCAGCAGTCCTGATTTAGCCAAAAACATTCAGTACTTC
once TRBJ2-7 NA TRBV25-1 CASSAHTTYEQYF TGTGCCAGCAGTGCCCACACAACCTACGAGCAGTACTTC
NA TRBJ2-7 TRBD1 TRBV4-1 CASSQYGTGVSEQYF TGCGCCAGCAGCCAATACGGGACAGGGGTTTCCGAGCAGTACTTC
once TRBJ2-3 NA TRBV14 CASSQVSGADTQYF TGTGCCAGCAGCCAAGTCTCGGGAGCAGATACGCAGTATTTT
NA TRBJ2-7 NA TRBV9 CASSPQAAASYEQYF TGTGCCAGCAGCCCCCAGGCAGCAGCGTCCTACGAGCAGTACTTC
NA TRBJ2-7 NA TRBV9 CASSAGADGPEQYF TGTGCCAGCAGCGCTGGGGCCGACGGGCCAGAGCAGTACTTC
NA TRBJ2-7 TRBD2 TRBV4-3 CASSEAGLSYEQYF TGCGCCAGCAGCGAAGCGGGACTGTCCTACGAGCAGTACTTC
NA TRBJ2-7 TRBD1 TRBV6-5 CASVGQGAIEQYF TGTGCCAGCGTGGGACAGGGGGCGATTGAGCAGTACTTC
NA TRBJ2-3 NA TRBV11-2 CASSPPDTQYF TGTGCCAGCAGCCCGCCGGATACGCAGTATTTT
NA TRBJ1-2 TRBD1 TRBV7-8 CASSSDRGDGYTF TGTGCCAGCAGCTCGGACAGGGGCGACGGCTACACCTTC
NA TRBJ1-5 NA TRBV28 CASREVGGNQPQHF TGTGCCAGCAGAGAAGTAGGGGGCAATCAGCCCCAGCATTTT
NA TRBJ2-7 NA TRBV20-1 CSARDLQSPFAFEQYF TGCAGTGCTAGAGATCTGCAGTCCCCCTTCGCGTTCGAGCAGTACTTC
NA TRBJ2-1 TRBD1 TRBV20-1 CSARDPTGTGDLSYNEQFF TGCAGTGCTAGAGACCCCACCGGGACAGGGGACCTCTCCTACAATGAGCAGTTCTTC
NA TRBJ2-6 NA TRBV28 CASSSEGRGANVLTF TGTGCCAGCAGTTCCGAGGGGAGGGGGGCCAACGTCCTGACTTTC
once TRBJ2-2 TRBD2 TRBV6-5 CASSYWASGYLGTGELFF TGTGCCAGCAGTTACTGGGCTAGCGGGTACCTGGGCACCGGGGAGCTGTTTTTT
NA TRBJ2-1 TRBD1 TRBV18 CASSRDSDYNEQFF TGTGCCAGCTCACGGGACAGCGACTACAATGAGCAGTTCTTC
NA TRBJ2-7 TRBD2 TRBV13 CASSPPLPGLASYEQYF TGTGCCAGCAGCCCGCCCCTCCCGGGACTAGCGTCCTACGAGCAGTACTTC
NA TRBJ2-1 NA TRBV9 CASSATGLDNEQFF TGTGCCAGCAGCGCCACAGGGTTGGACAATGAGCAGTTCTTC
few TRBJ2-1 NA TRBV12-3/TRBV12-4 CASSLSANEQFF TGTGCCAGCAGTTTAAGTGCCAATGAGCAGTTCTTC
NA TRBJ1-2 NA TRBV12-3/TRBV12-4 CASSLARAYGYTF TGTGCCAGCAGTTTGGCCAGGGCCTATGGCTACACCTTC
NA TRBJ1-2 NA TRBV28 CASSLESSGYGYTF TGTGCCAGCAGTTTAGAGTCCTCTGGTTATGGCTACACCTTC
NA TRBJ2-7 NA TRBV5-1 CASSFPGAGGEQYF TGCGCCAGCAGCTTTCCGGGAGCGGGCGGCGAGCAGTACTTC
NA TRBJ2-7 TRBD2 TRBV4-2 CASSQVDLAGGLYEQYF TGTGCCAGCAGCCAAGTAGATCTAGCGGGAGGGCTCTACGAGCAGTACTTC
NA TRBJ2-7 NA TRBV9 CASSVTSSYEQYF TGTGCCAGCAGCGTTACTTCATCCTACGAGCAGTACTTC
NA TRBJ2-1 NA TRBV27 CASSLSPGRPYNEQFF TGTGCCAGCAGTTTATCGCCGGGGAGGCCCTACAATGAGCAGTTCTTC
NA TRBJ2-1 NA TRBV27 CASSYGQNNEQFF TGTGCCAGCAGTTACGGACAGAACAATGAGCAGTTCTTC
NA TRBJ2-1 NA TRBV2 CASRDLGVYNEQFF TGTGCCAGCAGGGACTTGGGGGTATACAATGAGCAGTTCTTC
NA TRBJ1-4 NA TRBV20-1 CSANLYLVSGLFF TGCAGTGCTAATCTCTACTTGGTATCTGGGCTGTTTTTT
NA TRBJ2-2 TRBD2 TRBV6-5 CASSYGWREGPTGELFF TGTGCCAGCAGTTACGGCTGGCGGGAGGGCCCCACCGGGGAGCTGTTTTTT
NA TRBJ2-7 TRBD2 TRBV2 CASSEDRGLGLAGAYEQYF TGTGCCAGCAGTGAAGACCGGGGACTCGGGCTAGCGGGGGCCTACGAGCAGTACTTC
NA TRBJ2-5 TRBD2 TRBV6-4 CASSPAGGSGETQYF TGTGCCAGCAGCCCGGCGGGAGGGTCCGGCGAGACCCAGTACTTC
NA TRBJ2-7 TRBD1 TRBV29-1 CSVTFPGTGFYEQYF TGCAGCGTTACCTTTCCAGGGACAGGGTTCTACGAGCAGTACTTC
NA TRBJ2-5 NA TRBV29-1 CSVEKEGGIQETQYF TGCAGCGTAGAAAAGGAGGGCGGCATACAAGAGACCCAGTACTTC
NA TRBJ1-2 NA TRBV27 CASSQGANYGYTF TGTGCCAGCAGTCAGGGAGCTAACTATGGCTACACCTTC
NA TRBJ2-6 NA TRBV18 CASSPGPGANVLTF TGTGCCAGCTCACCAGGGCCTGGGGCCAACGTCCTGACTTTC
NA TRBJ1-5 NA TRBV24-1 CATQRGMGGQPQHF TGTGCCACGCAAAGGGGGATGGGGGGCCAGCCCCAGCATTTT
NA TRBJ2-7 TRBD1 TRBV29-1 CSVEGQGATYEQYF TGCAGCGTTGAAGGACAGGGGGCGACCTACGAGCAGTACTTC
NA TRBJ2-7 TRBD1 TRBV27 CASSLGTGGYYEQYF TGTGCCAGCAGTTTAGGGACAGGGGGATACTACGAGCAGTACTTC
NA TRBJ2-1 TRBD2 TRBV15 CATSRDLAGAYNEQFF TGTGCCACCAGCAGAGATCTGGCGGGAGCCTACAATGAGCAGTTCTTC
once TRBJ2-1 TRBD1 TRBV19 CASSLTGGLFNEQFF TGTGCCAGTAGCCTGACAGGGGGCCTCTTCAATGAGCAGTTCTTC
NA TRBJ1-2 NA TRBV9 CASSALDGYTF TGTGCCAGCAGCGCCCTGGATGGCTACACCTTC